This TCR beta chain comes out of a study of spatial heterogeneity in lung cancer. Study context: Consistent detection of more beta-chain than alpha-chain sequences was observed. Study findings and constraints: Resection blood, more than follow-up blood, showed ubiquitous expanded tumor TCRs.

As regards this clonotype: As yet, its antigen is unknown. Its ends do not fully match the called genes, so a read error is possible.

TCRdb reanalysed the 5' RACE reads using MiXCR and keeps one entry per CDR3 protein. The sample lists about 52,000 distinct CDR3 sequences; less than 9.5% were seen once. Time point described: blood at routine non-recurrence follow-up after resection. Sequencing covered unsorted whole RNA taken from tumor, nontumor lung or frozen PBMC. Sequencing was performed on PBMCs, taken at follow-up. This TCR was sampled from a female donor with early-stage non-small cell lung cancer.

This CDR3 is CSAGDPRTNPNTIYF. In DNA form, the CDR3 reads TGCAGTGCTGGAGATCCCCGCACCAACCCAAACACCATATATTTT. The chain recombines TRBV20-1 with TRBJ1-3; D gene ambiguous. The CDR3 totals 15 residues. The germline V gene encodes CDR1 DFQATT and CDR2 SNEGSKA (reference sequence).